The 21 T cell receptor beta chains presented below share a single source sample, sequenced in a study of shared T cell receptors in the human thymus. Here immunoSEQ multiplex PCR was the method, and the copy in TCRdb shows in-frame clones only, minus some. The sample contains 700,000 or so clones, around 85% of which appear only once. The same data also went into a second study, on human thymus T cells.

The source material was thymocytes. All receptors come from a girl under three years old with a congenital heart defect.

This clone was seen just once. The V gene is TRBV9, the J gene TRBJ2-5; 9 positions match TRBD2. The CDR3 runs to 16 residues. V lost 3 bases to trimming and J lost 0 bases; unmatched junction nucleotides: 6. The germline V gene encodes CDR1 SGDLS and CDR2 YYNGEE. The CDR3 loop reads CASSETERGDQETQYF. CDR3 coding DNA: TGTGCCAGCAGCGAGACGGAGCGGGGGGACCAAGAGACCCAGTACTTC.

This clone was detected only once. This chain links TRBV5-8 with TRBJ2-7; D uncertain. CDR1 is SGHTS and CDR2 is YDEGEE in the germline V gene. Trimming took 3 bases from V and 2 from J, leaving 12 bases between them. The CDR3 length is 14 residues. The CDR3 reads CASSSRPRPYEQYF. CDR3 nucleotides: TGTGCCAGCAGCTCAAGGCCGAGGCCCTACGAGCAGTACTTC.

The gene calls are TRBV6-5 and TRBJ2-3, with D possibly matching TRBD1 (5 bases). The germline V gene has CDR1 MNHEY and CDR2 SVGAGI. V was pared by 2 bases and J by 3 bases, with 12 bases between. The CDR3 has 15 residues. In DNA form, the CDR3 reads TGTGCCAGCAGTTACCGTTCAGGGCGGACAGATACGCAGTATTTT. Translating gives CASSYRSGRTDTQYF.

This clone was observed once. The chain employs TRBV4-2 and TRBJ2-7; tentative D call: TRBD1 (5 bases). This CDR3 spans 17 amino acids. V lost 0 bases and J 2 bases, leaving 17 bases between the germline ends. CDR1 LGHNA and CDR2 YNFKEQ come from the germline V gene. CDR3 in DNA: TGTGCCAGCAGCCAAGAAGAGCCAGGGCACCCCCCCTACGAGCAGTACTTC. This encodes CASSQEEPGHPPYEQYF.

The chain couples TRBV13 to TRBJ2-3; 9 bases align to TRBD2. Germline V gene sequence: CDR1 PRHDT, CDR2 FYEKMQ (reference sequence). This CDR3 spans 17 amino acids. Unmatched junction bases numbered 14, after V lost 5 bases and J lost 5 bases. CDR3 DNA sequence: TGTGCCAGCAGCCCTTGGGGCCCTAGCGGGGTAGGAGATACGCAGTATTTT. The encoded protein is CASSPWGPSGVGDTQYF. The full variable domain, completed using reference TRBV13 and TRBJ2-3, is AAGVIQSPRHLIKEKRETATLKCYPIPRHDTVYWYQQGPGQDPQFLISFYEKMQSDKGSIPDRFSAQQFSDYHSELNMSSLELGDSALYFCASSPWGPSGVGDTQYFGPGTRLTVL.

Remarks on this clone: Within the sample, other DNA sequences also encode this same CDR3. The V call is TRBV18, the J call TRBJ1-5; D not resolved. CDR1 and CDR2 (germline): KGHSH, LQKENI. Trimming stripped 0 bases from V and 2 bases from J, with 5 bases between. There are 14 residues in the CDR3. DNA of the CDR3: TGTGCCAGCTCACCACCTCGGGGCAATCAGCCCCAGCATTTT. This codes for CASSPPRGNQPQHF.

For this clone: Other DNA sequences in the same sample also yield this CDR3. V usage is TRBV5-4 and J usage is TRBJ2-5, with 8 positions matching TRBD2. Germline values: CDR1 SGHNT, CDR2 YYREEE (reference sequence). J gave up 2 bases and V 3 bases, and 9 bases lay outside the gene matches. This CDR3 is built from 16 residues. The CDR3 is CASSCGARGDQETQYF. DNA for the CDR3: TGTGCCAGCAGCTGTGGAGCGCGGGGGGATCAAGAGACCCAGTACTTC.

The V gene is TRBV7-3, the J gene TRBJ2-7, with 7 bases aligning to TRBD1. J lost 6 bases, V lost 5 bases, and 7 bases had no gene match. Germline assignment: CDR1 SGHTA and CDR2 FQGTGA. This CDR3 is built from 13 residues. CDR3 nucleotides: TGTGCCAGCAGCCCGCAGGGGGTGGGCGAGCAGTACTTC. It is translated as CASSPQGVGEQYF.

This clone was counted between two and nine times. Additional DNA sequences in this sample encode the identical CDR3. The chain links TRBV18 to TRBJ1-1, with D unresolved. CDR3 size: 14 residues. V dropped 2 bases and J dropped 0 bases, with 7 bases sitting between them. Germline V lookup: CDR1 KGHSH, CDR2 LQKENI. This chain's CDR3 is CASSPRTVNTEAFF. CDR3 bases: TGTGCCAGCTCACCAAGAACGGTGAACACTGAAGCTTTCTTT.

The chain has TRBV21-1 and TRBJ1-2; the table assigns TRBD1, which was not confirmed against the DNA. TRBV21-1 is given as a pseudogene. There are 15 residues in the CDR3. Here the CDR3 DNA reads TGTGCCAGCAGCAAAGTAAGGGACAACGTTGGTGGCTACACCTTC. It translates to CASSKVRDNVGGYTF.

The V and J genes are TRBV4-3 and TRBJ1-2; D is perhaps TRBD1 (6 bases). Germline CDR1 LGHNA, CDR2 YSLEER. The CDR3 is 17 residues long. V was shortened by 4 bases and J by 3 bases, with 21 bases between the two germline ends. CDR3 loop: CASSRTMGRDIHYGYTF. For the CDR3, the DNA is TGCGCCAGCAGCCGCACCATGGGGAGGGACATCCACTATGGCTACACCTTC.

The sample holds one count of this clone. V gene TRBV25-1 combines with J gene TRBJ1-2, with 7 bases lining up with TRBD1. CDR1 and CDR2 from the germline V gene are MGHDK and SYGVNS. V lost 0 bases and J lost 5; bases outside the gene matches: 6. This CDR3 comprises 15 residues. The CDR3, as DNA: TGTGCCAGCAGTGAATATGGGAAGACAGGGTATGGCTACACCTTC. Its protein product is CASSEYGKTGYGYTF.

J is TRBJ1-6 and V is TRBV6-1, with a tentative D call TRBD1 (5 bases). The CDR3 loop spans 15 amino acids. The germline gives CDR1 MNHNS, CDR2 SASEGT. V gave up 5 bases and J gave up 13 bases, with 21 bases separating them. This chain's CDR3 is CASSQMDNPPPPLHF. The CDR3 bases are TGTGCCAGCAGTCAAATGGACAATCCTCCACCCCCCCTCCACTTT.

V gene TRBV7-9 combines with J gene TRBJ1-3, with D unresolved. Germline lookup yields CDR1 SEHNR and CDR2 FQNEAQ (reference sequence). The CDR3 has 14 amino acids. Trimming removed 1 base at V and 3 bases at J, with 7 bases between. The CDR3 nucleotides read TGTGCCAGCAGCTTAGAAAGGAGTGGAAACACCATATATTTT. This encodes CASSLERSGNTIYF.

CDR3 amino acids: CAIKDRGRTEAFF. Here the CDR3 DNA reads TGTGCCATCAAGGACAGGGGGCGTACTGAAGCTTTCTTT. The V and J genes are TRBV10-3 and TRBJ1-1; 11 bases line up with TRBD1. Germline V gene lookup returns CDR1 ENHRY and CDR2 SYGVKD. The V segment lost 7 bases and the J segment 5 bases; nucleotides outside the gene matches: 3. CDR3 size: 13 residues.

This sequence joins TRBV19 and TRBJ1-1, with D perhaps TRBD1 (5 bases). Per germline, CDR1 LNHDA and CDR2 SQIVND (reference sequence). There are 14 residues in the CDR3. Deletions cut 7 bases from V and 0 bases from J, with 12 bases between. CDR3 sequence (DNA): TGTGCCAGTATGGGGGGAGCTGTGAACACTGAAGCTTTCTTT. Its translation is CASMGGAVNTEAFF.

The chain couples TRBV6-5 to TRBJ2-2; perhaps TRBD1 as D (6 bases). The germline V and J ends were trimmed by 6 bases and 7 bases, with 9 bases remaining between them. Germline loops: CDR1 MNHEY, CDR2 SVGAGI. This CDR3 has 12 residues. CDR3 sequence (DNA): TGTGCCAGCAGCCAGGGGATCGGGGAGCTGTTTTTT. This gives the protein CASSQGIGELFF.

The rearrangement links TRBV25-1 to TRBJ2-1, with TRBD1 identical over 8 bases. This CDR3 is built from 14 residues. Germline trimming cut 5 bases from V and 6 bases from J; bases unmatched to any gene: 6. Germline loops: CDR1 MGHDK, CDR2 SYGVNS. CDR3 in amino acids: CASSPLDRVNEQFF. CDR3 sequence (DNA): TGTGCCAGCAGTCCCCTGGACAGGGTCAATGAGCAGTTCTTC.

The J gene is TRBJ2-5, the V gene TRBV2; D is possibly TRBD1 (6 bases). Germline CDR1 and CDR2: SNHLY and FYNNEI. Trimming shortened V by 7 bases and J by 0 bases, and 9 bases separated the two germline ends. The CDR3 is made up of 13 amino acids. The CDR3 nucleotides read TGTGCCAGCAAGGACAGTAACCAAGAGACCCAGTACTTC. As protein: CASKDSNQETQYF.

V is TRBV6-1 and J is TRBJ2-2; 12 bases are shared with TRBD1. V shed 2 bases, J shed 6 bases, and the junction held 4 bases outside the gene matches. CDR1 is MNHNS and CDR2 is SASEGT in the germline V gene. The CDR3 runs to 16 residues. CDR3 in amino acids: CASSEPGTGGPGELFF. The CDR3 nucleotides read TGTGCCAGCAGTGAACCCGGGACAGGGGGCCCCGGGGAGCTGTTTTTT.

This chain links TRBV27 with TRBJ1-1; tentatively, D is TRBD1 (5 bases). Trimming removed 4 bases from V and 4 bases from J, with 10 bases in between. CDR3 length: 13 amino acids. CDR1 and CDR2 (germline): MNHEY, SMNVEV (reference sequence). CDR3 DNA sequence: TGTGCCAGCAGTTGGGGGGGGAGCACTGAAGCTTTCTTT. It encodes CASSWGGSTEAFF.